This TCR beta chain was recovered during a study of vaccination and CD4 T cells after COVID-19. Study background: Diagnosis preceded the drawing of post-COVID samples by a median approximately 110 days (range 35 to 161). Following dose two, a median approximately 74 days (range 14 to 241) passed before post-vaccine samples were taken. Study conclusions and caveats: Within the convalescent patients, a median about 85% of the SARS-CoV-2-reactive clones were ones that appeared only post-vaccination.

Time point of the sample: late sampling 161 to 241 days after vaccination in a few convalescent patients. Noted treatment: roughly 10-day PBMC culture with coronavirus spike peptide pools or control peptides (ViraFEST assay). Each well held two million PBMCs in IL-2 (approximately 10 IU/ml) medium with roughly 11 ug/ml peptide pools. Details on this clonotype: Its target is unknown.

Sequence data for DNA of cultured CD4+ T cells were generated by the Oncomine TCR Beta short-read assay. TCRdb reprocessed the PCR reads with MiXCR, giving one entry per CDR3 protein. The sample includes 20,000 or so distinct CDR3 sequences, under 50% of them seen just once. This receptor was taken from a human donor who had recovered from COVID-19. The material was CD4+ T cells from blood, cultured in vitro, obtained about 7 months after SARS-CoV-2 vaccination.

The CDR3 DNA reads as TGTGCCAGCAGTTTCCAGGGAAACACTGAAGCTTTCTTT. Amino acid sequence: CASSFQGNTEAFF. This chain connects TRBV6-5 to TRBJ1-1, with TRBD1 as a possible D gene (5 bases). CDR3 length equals 13 residues. Per the germline V gene, CDR1 is MNHEY and CDR2 is SVGAGI. With 4 bases removed from V and 2 bases from J, the gap between germline ends came to 8 bases.